Detailed here is one T cell receptor beta chain. Its antigen remains unknown. This entry is derived from a study of T-cell reconstitution after alpha-beta-depleted transplantation in children. General study results and limits: Diversity of TCRbeta at day 60 was high in some patients, arising from surviving recipient T cells and thymic progenitors. Reportedly, roughly two months post-transplant, alpha-beta T cells arose from several hundred expanded graft clones.

Unique molecular identifiers were incorporated when the TCRbeta library was constructed. TCRdb passed the PCR reads through MiXCR, listing each CDR3 protein once. The data hold a few hundred thousand distinct CDR3 sequences, with roughly 16% observed a single time. The sequencing used PBMCs, mostly from graft donor cells, collected 360 days after TCRalphabeta/CD19-depleted stem cell transplant. This receptor was identified in a boy in the first two years of life who had a stem cell transplant for Wiskott-Aldrich syndrome, so the T cells may come from the graft donor.

CDR3 nucleotide sequence: TGCAGTGCCCCGGGGGACAGACCCTACGAGCAGTACTTC. It codes for CSAPGDRPYEQYF. This chain connects TRBV20-1 to TRBJ2-7; perhaps TRBD1 as D (7 bases). V was trimmed by 6 bases and J by 2 bases, leaving 14 bases between them. There are 13 residues in the CDR3. CDR1 is DFQATT and CDR2 is SNEGSKA in the germline V gene (reference sequence).